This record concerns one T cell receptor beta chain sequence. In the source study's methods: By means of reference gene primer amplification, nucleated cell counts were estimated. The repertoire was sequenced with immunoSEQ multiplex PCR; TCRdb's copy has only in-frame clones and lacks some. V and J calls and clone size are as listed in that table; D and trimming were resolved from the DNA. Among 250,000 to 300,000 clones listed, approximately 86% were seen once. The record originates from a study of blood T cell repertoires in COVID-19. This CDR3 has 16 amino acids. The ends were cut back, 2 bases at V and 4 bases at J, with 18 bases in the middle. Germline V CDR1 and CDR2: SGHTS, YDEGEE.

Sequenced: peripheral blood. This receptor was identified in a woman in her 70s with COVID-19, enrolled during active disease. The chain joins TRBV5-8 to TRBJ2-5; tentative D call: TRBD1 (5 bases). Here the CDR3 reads CASSFRPRHQGETQYF. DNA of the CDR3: TGTGCCAGCAGCTTTCGCCCGAGGCACCAGGGAGAGACCCAGTACTTC.